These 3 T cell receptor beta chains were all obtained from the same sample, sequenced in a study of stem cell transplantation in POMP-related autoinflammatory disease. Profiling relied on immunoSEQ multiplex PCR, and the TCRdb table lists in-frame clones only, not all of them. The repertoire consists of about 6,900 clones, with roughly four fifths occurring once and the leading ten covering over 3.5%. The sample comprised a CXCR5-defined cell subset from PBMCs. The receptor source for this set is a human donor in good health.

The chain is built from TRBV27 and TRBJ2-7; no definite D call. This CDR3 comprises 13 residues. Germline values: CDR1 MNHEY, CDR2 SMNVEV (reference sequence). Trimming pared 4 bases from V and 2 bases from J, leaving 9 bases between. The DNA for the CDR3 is TGTGCCAGCAGTTATGCTGGAGCCTACGAGCAGTACTTC. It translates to CASSYAGAYEQYF.

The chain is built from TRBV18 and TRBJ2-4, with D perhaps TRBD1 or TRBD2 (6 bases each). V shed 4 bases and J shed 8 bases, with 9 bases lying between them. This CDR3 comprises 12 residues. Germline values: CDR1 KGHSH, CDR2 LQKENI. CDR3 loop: CASSQEGDIQYF. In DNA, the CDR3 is TGTGCCAGCTCACAGGAGGGGGACATTCAGTACTTC.

This CDR3 is CASCYRDPRTGTQYF. CDR3 nucleotides: TGTGCCAGCTGTTATCGGGACCCTAGAACTGGGACCCAGTACTTC. The chain joins TRBV27 to TRBJ2-5; D could derive from TRBD1 or TRBD2 (5 bases each). The germline CDR1 and CDR2 sequences are MNHEY and SMNVEV (reference sequence). The CDR3 covers 15 residues. V shed 8 bases and J shed 7 bases, with 23 bases lying between them.